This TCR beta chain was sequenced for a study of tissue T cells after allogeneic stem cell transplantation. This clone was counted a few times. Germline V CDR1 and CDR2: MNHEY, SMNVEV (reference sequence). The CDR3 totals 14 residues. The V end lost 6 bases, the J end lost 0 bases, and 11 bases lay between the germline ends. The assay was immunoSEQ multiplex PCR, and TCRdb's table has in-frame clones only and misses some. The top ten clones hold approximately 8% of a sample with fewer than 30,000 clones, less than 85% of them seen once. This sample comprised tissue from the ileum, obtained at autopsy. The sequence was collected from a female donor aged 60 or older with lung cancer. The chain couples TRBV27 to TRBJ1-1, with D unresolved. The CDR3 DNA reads TGTGCCAGCAGGTCGGGCAGCATGAACACTGAAGCTTTCTTT. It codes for CASRSGSMNTEAFF.